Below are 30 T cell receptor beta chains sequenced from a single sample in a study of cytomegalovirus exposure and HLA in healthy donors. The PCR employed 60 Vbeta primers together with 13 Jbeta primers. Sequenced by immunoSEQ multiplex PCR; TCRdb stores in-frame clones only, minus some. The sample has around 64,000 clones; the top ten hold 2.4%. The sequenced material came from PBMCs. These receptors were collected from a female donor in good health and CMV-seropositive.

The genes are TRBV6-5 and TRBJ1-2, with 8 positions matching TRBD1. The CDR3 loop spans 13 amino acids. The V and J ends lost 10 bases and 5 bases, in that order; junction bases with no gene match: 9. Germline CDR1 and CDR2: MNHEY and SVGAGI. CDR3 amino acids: CATSGGSGYGYTF. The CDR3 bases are TGTGCCACTTCAGGGGGCTCTGGGTATGGCTACACCTTC.

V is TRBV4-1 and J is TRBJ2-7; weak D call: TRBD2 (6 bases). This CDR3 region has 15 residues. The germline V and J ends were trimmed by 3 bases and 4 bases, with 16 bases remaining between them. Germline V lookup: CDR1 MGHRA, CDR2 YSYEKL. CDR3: CASSQAGTVGYEQYF. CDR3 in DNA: TGCGCCAGCAGCCAGGCGGGAACAGTGGGATACGAGCAGTACTTC.

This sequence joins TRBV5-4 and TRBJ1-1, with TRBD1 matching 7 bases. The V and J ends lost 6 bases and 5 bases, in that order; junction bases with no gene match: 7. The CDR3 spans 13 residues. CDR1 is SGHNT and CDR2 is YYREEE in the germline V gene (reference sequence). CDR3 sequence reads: CASKETGRTEAFF. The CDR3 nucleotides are TGTGCCAGCAAAGAGACAGGGCGGACTGAAGCTTTCTTT.

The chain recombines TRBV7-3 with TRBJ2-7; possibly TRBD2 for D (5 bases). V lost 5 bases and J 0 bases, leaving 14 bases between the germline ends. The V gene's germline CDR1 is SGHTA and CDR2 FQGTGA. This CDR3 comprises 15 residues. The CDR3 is CASSRGGPGSYEQYF. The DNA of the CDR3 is TGTGCCAGCAGCCGAGGAGGACCGGGCTCCTACGAGCAGTACTTC.

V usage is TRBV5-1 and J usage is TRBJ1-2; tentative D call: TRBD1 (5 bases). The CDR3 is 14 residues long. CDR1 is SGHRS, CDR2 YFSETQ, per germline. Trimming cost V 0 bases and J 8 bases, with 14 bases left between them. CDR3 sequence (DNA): TGCGCCAGCAGCTTGGCCCCGGGGACTAACGGCTACACCTTC. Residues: CASSLAPGTNGYTF. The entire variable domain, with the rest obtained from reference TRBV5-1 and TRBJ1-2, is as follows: KAGVTQTPRYLIKTRGQQVTLSCSPISGHRSVSWYQQTPGQGLQFLFEYFSETQRNKGNFPGRFSGRQFSNSRSEMNVSTLELGDSALYLCASSLAPGTNGYTFGSGTRLTVV.

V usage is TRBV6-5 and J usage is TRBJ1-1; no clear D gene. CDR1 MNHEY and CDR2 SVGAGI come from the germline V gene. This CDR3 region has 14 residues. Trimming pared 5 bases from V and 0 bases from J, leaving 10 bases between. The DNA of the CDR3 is TGTGCCAGCAGTCCGGTCCCCTTGAACACTGAAGCTTTCTTT. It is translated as CASSPVPLNTEAFF.

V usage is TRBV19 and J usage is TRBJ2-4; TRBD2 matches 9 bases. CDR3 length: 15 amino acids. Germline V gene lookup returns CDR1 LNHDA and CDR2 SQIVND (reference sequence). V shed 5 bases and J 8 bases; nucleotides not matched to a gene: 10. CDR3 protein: CASSPLAGRADIQYF. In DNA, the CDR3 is TGTGCCAGTAGTCCCCTAGCGGGGCGGGCGGACATTCAGTACTTC.

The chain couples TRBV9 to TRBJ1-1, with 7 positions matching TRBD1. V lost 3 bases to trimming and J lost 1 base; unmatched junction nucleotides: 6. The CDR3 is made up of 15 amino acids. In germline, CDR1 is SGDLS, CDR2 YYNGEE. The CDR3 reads CASSGPNRGNTEAFF. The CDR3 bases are TGTGCCAGCAGCGGACCGAACAGGGGGAACACTGAAGCTTTCTTT.

Here the CDR3 reads CASSLDSIAGGRWLTDTQYF. CDR3 nucleotide sequence: TGCGCCAGCAGCTTGGATTCCATAGCGGGGGGGCGGTGGTTAACAGATACGCAGTATTTT. This rearrangement joins TRBV5-1 to TRBJ2-3; TRBD2 aligns across 11 bases. The CDR3 sequence is 20 residues long. V lost 0 bases and J lost 3; bases outside the gene matches: 15. The germline V gene encodes CDR1 SGHRS and CDR2 YFSETQ.

The CDR3 sequence is CASSQDGRPNTGELFF. The CDR3 nucleotides read TGCGCCAGCAGCCAAGATGGGAGGCCGAACACCGGGGAGCTGTTTTTT. The chain employs TRBV4-3 and TRBJ2-2; D might be TRBD2 (6 bases). The germline V gene encodes CDR1 LGHNA and CDR2 YSLEER. This CDR3 contains 16 residues. With 0 bases removed from V and 0 bases from J, the gap between germline ends came to 8 bases.

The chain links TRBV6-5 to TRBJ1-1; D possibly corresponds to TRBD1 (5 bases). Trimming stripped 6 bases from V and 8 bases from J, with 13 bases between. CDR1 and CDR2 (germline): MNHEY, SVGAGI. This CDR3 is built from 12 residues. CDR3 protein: CASSSQKGEAFF. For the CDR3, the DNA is TGTGCCAGCAGCTCCCAAAAGGGGGAAGCTTTCTTT.

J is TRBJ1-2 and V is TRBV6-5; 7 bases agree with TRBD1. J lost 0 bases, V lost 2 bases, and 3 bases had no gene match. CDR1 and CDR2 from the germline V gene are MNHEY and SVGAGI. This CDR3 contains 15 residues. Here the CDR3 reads CASSYRTGANYGYTF. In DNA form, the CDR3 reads TGTGCCAGCAGTTACCGGACAGGAGCTAACTATGGCTACACCTTC.

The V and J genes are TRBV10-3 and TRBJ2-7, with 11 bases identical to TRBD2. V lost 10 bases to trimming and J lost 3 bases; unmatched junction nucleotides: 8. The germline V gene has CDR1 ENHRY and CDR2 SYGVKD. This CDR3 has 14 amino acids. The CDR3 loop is CASKLAGDLYEQYF. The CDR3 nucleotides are TGTGCCAGCAAACTAGCGGGGGACCTCTACGAGCAGTACTTC.

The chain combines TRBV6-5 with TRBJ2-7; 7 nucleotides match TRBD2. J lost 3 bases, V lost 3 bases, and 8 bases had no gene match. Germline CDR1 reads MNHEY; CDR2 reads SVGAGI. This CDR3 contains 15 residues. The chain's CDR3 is CASSYTVGGGYEQYF. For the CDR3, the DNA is TGTGCCAGCAGTTATACGGTGGGGGGGGGCTACGAGCAGTACTTC.

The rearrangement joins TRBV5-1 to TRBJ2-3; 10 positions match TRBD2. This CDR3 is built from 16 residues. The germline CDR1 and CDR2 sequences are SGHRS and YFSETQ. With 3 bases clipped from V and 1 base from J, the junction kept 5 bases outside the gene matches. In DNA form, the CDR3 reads TGCGCCAGCAGCTCCCCAACTAGCGGGGGCACAGATACGCAGTATTTT. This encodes CASSSPTSGGTDTQYF.

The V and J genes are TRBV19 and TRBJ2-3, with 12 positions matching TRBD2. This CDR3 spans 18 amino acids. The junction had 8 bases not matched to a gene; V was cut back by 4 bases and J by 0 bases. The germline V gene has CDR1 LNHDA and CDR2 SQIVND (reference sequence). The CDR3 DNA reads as TGTGCCAGTAGTAACAGGCCTAGCGGGGGGGTTAGCACAGATACGCAGTATTTT. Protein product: CASSNRPSGGVSTDTQYF.

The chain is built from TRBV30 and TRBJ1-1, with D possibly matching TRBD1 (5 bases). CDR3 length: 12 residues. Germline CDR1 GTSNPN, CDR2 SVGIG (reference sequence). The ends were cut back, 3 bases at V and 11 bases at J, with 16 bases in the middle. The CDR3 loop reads CAWRLWGQEAFF. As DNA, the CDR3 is TGTGCCTGGAGATTGTGGGGCCAGGAGGCTTTCTTT.

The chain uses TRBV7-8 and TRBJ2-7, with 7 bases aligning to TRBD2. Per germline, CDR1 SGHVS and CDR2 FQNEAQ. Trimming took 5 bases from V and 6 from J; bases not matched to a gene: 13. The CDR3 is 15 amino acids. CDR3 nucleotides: TGTGCCAGCAGCCATGTGGGACCCCGGGAGGCCGAGCAGTACTTC. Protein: CASSHVGPREAEQYF.

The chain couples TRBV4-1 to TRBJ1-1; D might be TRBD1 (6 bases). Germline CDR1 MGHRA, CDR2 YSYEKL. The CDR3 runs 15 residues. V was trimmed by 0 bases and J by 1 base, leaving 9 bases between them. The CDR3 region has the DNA TGCGCCAGCAGCCAAGAGGGGGCGGGGAACACTGAAGCTTTCTTT. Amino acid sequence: CASSQEGAGNTEAFF.

The CDR3 is CASSIGRHTDTQYF. For the CDR3, the DNA is TGTGCCAGTAGTATCGGCAGACACACAGATACGCAGTATTTT. J is TRBJ2-3 and V is TRBV19, with unresolved D. The V end lost 3 bases, the J end lost 2 bases, and 9 bases lay between the germline ends. Germline CDR1 and CDR2: LNHDA and SQIVND (reference sequence). This CDR3 is built from 14 residues.

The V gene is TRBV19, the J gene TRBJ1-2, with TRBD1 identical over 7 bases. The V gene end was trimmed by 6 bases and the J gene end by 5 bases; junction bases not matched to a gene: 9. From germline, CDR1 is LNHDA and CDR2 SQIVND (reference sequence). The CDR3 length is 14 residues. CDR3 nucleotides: TGTGCCAGTAGCCCGGGACAGTTTGCTTATGGCTACACCTTC. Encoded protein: CASSPGQFAYGYTF.

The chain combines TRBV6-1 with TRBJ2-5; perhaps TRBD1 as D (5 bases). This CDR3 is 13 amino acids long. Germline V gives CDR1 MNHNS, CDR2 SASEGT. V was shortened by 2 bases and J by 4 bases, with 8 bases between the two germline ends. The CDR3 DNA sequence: TGTGCCAGCAGTGAATCAGGGTTAGAGACCCAGTACTTC. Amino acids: CASSESGLETQYF.

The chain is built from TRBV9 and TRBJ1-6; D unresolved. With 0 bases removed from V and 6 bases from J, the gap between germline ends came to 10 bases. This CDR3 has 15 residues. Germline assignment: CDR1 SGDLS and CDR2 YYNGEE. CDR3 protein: CASSVGGGGNSPLHF. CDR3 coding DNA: TGTGCCAGCAGCGTAGGGGGAGGCGGTAATTCACCCCTCCACTTT.

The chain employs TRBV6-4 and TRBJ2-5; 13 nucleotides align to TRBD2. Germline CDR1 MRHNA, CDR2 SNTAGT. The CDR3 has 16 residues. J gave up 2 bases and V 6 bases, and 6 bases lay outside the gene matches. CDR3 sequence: CASSPTSGRGQETQYF. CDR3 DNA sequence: TGTGCCAGCAGCCCTACTAGCGGGAGGGGACAAGAGACCCAGTACTTC.

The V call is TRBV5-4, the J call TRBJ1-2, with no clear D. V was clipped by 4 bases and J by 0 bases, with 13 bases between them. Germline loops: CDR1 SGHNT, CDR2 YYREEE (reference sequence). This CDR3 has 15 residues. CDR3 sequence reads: CASSPSGGTNYGYTF. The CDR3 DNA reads TGTGCCAGCAGCCCCTCGGGAGGTACTAACTATGGCTACACCTTC.

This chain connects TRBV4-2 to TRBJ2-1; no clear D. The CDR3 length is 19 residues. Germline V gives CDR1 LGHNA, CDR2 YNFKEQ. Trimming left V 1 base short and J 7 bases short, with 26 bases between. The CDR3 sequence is CASSQVFRSTQSRSNEQFF. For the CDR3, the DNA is TGTGCCAGCAGCCAAGTTTTTCGGTCCACCCAATCTCGGAGTAATGAGCAGTTCTTC.

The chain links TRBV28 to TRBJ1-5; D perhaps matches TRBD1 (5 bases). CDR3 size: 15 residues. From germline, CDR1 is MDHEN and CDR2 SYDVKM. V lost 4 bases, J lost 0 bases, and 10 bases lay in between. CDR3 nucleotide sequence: TGTGCCAGCAGTTCCCCAGGGAATAGCAATCAGCCCCAGCATTTT. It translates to CASSSPGNSNQPQHF.

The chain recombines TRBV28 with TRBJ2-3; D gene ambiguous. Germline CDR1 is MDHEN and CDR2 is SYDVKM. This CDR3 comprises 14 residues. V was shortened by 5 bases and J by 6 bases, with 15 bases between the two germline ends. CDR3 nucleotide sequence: TGTGCCAGCAGTGAAGAGGTCCCCCGGGATACGCAGTATTTT. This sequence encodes CASSEEVPRDTQYF.

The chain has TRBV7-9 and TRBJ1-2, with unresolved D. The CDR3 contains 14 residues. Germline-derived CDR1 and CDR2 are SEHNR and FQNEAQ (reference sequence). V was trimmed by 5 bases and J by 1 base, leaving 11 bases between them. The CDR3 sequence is CASSPREVNYGYTF. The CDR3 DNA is TGTGCCAGCAGCCCTAGAGAGGTTAACTATGGCTACACCTTC.

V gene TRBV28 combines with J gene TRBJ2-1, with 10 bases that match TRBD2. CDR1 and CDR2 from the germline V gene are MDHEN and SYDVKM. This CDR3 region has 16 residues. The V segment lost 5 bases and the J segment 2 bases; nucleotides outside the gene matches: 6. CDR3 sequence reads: CASSPSSGGAYNEQFF. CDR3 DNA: TGTGCCAGCAGTCCATCTAGCGGGGGCGCCTACAATGAGCAGTTCTTC. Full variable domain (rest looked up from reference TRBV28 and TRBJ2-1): DVKVTQSSRYLVKRTGEKVFLECVQDMDHENMFWYRQDPGLGLRLIYFSYDVKMKEKGDIPEGYSVSREKKERFSLILESASTNQTSMYLCASSPSSGGAYNEQFFGPGTRLTVL.